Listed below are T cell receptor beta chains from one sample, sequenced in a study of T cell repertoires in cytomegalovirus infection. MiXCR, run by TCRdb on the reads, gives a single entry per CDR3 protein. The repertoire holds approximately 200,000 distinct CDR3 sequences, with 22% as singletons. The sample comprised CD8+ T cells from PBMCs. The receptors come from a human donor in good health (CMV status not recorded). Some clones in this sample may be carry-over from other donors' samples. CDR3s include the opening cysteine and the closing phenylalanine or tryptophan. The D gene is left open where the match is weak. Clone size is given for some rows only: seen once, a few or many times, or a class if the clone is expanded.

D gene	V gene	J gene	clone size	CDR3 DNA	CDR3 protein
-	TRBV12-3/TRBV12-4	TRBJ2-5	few	TGTGCCAGCAGTCCCGGCCCGACAGGAGATATCCAAGAGACCCAGTACTTC	CASSPGPTGDIQETQYF
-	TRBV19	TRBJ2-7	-	TGTGCTAGTGGTTCGGGATACGAGCAGTACTTC	CASGSGYEQYF
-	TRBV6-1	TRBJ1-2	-	TGTGCCAGCAGTTATTCCGGACGGTTGTATGGCTACACCTTC	CASSYSGRLYGYTF
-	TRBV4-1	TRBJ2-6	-	TGCGCCAGCAGCCAAGCCCGTGGACTGACTTTC	CASSQARGLTF
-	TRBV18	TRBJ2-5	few	TGTGCCAGCTCACCACCGGGGCAAAGGGCAGAGACCCAGTACTTC	CASSPPGQRAETQYF
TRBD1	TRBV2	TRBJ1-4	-	TGTGCCAGCAGAGTGTCAGGGGGTGAAAAACTGTTTTTT	CASRVSGGEKLFF
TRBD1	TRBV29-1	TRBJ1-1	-	TGCAGCGTGATCGGACAGGGCTATACTGAAGCTTTCTTT	CSVIGQGYTEAFF
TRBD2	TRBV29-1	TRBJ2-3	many	TGCAGCGTTGAAGATCCCCTAGCGGGGGCCCCCACAGATACGCAGTATTTT	CSVEDPLAGAPTDTQYF
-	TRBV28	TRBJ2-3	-	TGTGCCAGCAGTTCAACGGACAGCACCACAGATACGCAGTATTTT	CASSSTDSTTDTQYF
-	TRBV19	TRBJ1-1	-	TGTGCCAGTAGTATCTGGGGGGACGGCACTGAAGCTTTCTTT	CASSIWGDGTEAFF
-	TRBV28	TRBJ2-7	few	TGTGCCAGCAGTTTTACTTCCGGGGCCATGGACGAGCAGTACTTC	CASSFTSGAMDEQYF
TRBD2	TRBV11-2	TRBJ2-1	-	TGTGCCAGCATCCCGCCCAGCGGGGGGGCTGGGGAGCAGTTCTTC	CASIPPSGGAGEQFF
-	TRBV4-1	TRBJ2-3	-	TGCGTCAGCAGCCAAGCCCGGGACGTAGATACGCAGTATTTT	CVSSQARDVDTQYF
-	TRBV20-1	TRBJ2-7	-	TGCAGTGCTGCGATGACCGGCACCTACGAGCAGTACTTC	CSAAMTGTYEQYF
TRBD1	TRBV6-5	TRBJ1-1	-	TGTGCCAGCAGTCCCCTGACAGGGGAAATAACTGAAGCTTTCTTT	CASSPLTGEITEAFF
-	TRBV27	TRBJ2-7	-	TGTGCCAGCGGGGTTTGGACCGGGACGGACTTC	CASGVWTGTDF
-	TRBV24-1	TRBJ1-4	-	TGTGCCACCCTCAGGACAACACCCCCAGAAAAACTGTTTTTT	CATLRTTPPEKLFF
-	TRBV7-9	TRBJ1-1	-	TGTGCCAGCAGCTTAGAGGAGGTGGAGGCTTTCTTT	CASSLEEVEAFF
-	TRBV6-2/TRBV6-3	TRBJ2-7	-	TGTGCCAGCAGTATCGACACCTACGAGCAGTACTTC	CASSIDTYEQYF
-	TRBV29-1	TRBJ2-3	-	TGCAGCGTGGGCAGGACCGCTTCGTTTACAGATACGCAGTATTTT	CSVGRTASFTDTQYF
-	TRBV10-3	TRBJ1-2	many	TGTGCCATCAGTGGCGAGGGGGTGGATGGCTACACCTTC	CAISGEGVDGYTF
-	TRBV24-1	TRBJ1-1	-	TGTGCCACCAGACCCCCGGGACACGAAAACACTGAAGCTTTCTTT	CATRPPGHENTEAFF
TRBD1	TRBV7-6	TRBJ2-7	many	TGTGCCAGCAGCTCCGGGGACAGGGGTCACGAGCAGTACTTC	CASSSGDRGHEQYF
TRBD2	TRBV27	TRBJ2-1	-	TGTGCCAGCAGTTCCTTAACTCCGGGACTAGTCTTAGGTGAGCAGTTCTTC	CASSSLTPGLVLGEQFF
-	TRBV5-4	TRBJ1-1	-	TGTGCCAGCAGCTACGCGTCCGGCACTGAAGCTTTCTTT	CASSYASGTEAFF
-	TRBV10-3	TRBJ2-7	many	TGTGCCATAGGTCTCCGGACTAACTCCTACGAGCAGTACTTC	CAIGLRTNSYEQYF
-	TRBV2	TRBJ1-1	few	TGTGCCAGCAGTGACTTGGCGTTTAACACTGAAGCTTTCTTT	CASSDLAFNTEAFF
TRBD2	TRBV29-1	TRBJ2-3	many	TGCAGCGGACTAGCGGGGGGCCCAGATACGCAGTATTTT	CSGLAGGPDTQYF
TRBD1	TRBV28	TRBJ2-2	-	TGTGCCAGCCTTAAACAGGGGGCTCGAGGGGAGCTGTTTTTT	CASLKQGARGELFF
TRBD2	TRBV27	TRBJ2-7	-	TGTGCCAGCAGTACCCCCGGGAGGACCTACGAGCAGTACTTC	CASSTPGRTYEQYF
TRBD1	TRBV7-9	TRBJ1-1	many	TGTGCCAGCAGCTACAACAGGGGGCTGAACACTGAAGCTTTCTTT	CASSYNRGLNTEAFF
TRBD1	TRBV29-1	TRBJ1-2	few	TGCAGCGTTGAAGATCGGGACAGTTGCATCTTC	CSVEDRDSCIF
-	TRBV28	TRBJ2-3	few	TGTGCCAGCAGTTTACCGGCGGGGAGCACAGATACGCAGTATTTT	CASSLPAGSTDTQYF
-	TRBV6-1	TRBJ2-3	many	TGTGCCAGCAGTGAAGGGCCGGATACGCAGTATTTT	CASSEGPDTQYF
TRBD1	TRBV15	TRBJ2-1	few	TGTGCCACCAGCAGCATAGACAGGGGAGAGCAGTTCTTC	CATSSIDRGEQFF
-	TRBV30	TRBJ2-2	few	TGTGCCTGTATGGAAACCGGGGAGCTGTTTTTT	CACMETGELFF